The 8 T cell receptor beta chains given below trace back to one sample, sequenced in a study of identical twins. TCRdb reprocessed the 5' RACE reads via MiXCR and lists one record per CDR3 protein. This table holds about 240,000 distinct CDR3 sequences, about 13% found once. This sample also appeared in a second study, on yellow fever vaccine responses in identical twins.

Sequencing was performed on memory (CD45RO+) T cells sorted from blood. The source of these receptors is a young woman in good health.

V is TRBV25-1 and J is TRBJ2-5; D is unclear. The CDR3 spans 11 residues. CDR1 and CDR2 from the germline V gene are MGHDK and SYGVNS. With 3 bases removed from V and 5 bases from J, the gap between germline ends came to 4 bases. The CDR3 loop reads CASSDLETQYF. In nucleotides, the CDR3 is TGTGCCAGCAGTGACTTGGAGACCCAGTACTTC. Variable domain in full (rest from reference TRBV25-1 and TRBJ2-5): EADIYQTPRYLVIGTGKKITLECSQTMGHDKMYWYQQDPGMELHLIHYSYGVNSTEKGDLSSESTVSRIRTEHFPLTLESARPSHTSQYLCASSDLETQYFGPGTRLLVL.

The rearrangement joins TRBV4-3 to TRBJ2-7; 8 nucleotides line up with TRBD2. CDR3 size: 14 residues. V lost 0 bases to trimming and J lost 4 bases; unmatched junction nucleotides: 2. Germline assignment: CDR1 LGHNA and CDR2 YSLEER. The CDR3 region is CASSQDRGGYEQYF. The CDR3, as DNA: TGCGCCAGCAGCCAAGATCGGGGGGGTTACGAGCAGTACTTC.

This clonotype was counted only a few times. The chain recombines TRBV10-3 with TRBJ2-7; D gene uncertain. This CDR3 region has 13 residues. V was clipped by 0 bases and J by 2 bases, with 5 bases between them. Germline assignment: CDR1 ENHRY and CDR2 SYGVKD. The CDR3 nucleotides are TGTGCCATCAGTGAGTCCCCCCCCTACGAGCAGTACTTC. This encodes CAISESPPYEQYF.

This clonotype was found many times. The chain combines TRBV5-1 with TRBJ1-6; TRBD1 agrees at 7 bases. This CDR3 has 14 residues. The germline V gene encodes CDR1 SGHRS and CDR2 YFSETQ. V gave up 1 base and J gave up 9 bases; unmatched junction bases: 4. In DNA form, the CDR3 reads TGCGCCAGCAGCTTGCCGGGACAGAGTTCACCCCTCCACTTT. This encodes CASSLPGQSSPLHF.

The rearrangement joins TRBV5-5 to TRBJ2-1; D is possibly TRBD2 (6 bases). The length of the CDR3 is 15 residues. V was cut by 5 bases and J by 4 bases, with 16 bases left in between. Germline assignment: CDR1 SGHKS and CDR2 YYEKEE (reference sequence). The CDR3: CASSPLGTEYNEQFF. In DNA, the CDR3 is TGTGCCAGCAGTCCCCTTGGGACTGAGTACAATGAGCAGTTCTTC.

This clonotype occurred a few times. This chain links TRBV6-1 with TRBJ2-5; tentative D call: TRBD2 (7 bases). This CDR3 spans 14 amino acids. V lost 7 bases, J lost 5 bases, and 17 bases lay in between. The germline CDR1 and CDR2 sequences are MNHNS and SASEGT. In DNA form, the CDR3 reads TGTGCCAGCATTGGGGGGGGCCTCTGGGAGACCCAGTACTTC. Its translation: CASIGGGLWETQYF.

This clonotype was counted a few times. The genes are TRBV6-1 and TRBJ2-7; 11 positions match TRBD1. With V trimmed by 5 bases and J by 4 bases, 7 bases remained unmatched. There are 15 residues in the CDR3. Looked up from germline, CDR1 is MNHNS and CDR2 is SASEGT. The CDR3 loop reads CASSPKGQGVYEQYF. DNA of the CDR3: TGTGCCAGCAGTCCGAAGGGACAGGGGGTATACGAGCAGTACTTC.

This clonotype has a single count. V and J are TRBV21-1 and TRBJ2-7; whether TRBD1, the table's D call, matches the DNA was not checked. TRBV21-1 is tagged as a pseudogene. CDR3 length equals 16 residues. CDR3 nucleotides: TGTGCCAACAGCAAATATCACAGGGGGAGCTCCTACGAGCAGTACTTC. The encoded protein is CANSKYHRGSSYEQYF.